A single TCR beta chain is shown here with its context. What antigen it recognizes has not been identified. In total, roughly 670 healthy bone marrow donors made up the cohort. At the time of sampling, every cohort member was nominally healthy, though immune exposures that went unrecorded were likely present. The donor tested CMV seropositive and was one of the 289 seropositive cohort members. A peripheral blood sample was provided by each donor, and peripheral blood mononuclear cells were used for TCR beta sequencing. The Qiagen DNeasy Blood Extraction Kit was used to extract genomic DNA from the blood cell samples. The library was generated by the immunoSEQ multiplex PCR assay. For the multiplex PCR, a mixture combining 60 forward primers for TCR Vbeta segments and 13 reverse primers for TCR Jbeta segments was used. The CDR3 region of rearranged TCR beta genes was amplified from genomic DNA by a multiplex PCR assay. Amplified TCR beta libraries were sequenced as 87-base-pair reads on the Illumina HiSeq System. The authors processed their data as follows. A later analysis counted approximately 84 million unique TCR beta chains across the 690 or so repertoires, and approximately 11 million of these chains were shared by at least two donors. A nearest-neighbor algorithm error-corrected the raw reads and collapsed the reads into unique sequences, merging closely related sequences to remove PCR and sequencing errors. To assign V, D and J gene segments, CDR3 sequences were aligned to IMGT reference sequences. For a sequence to be retained, at least a six-nucleotide match to both a V gene segment and a J gene segment was required. A rearrangement was called productive if the CDR3 had no stop codons and remained in frame with V and J, and every other rearrangement was called non-productive. CDR3 was defined according to IMGT convention as the region running from the second conserved V-encoded cysteine to the conserved J-encoded phenylalanine. In an earlier analysis of 500 to 650 of the donors, sequences lacking an unambiguous match to a single V gene segment were excluded. An earlier analysis of 500 to 700 of the donors classified V segments as functional when productive rearrangements were above 56.7% and as segregating when the standard deviation between donors was above 5%. A statistical classification framework was built to diagnose cytomegalovirus status from the catalog of TCR beta chain sequences. In a later analysis, TCR nucleotide sequences were compared against IMGT/GENE-DB human TR gene sequences so that V and J genes could be assigned. The TCRdist pipeline was used in a later analysis to assign CDR3 sequences and most-parsimonious VDJ recombination scenarios. In a later analysis, each TCR beta chain was defined by its CDR3 amino acid sequence together with its V-gene family, and reads lacking a unique V-gene family were excluded. As a way to deal with suspected cross-contamination and a sequencing artifact, a later analysis dropped approximately 570 nucleotide sequences that were highly shared and had low generation probability. A later analysis calculated a clonal expansion index for each public chain from normalized within-repertoire ranks of inferred template counts. A later analysis computed generation probabilities with a VDJ recombination model fitted to out-of-frame rearrangements, and checked the results against IGoR. In a later analysis, TCR-TCR, TCR-HLA and TCR-CMV co-occurrence was scored with hypergeometric tests, and a repertoire-size bias correction was applied to TCR pairs. False discovery rates were estimated in a later analysis by permuting HLA or CMV assignments 20 times. In a later analysis, co-occurring TCRs were grouped with DBSCAN, and TCRdist sequence similarity was added when clustering was performed within HLA-allele-positive subsets. Repertoires with fewer than 30,000 or more than 120,000 public chains, plus five repertoires with anomalous nucleotide sharing, were excluded from co-occurrence clustering. TCRdb's version of the immuneACCESS table is confined to in-frame rearrangements and falls short of the full clone set. An unresolved V gene accounts for under half of the shortfall where checked; the remainder is of unknown origin. That table gives V, J and clone size, and the DNA gave D and trimming. The sample table gives about 210,000 clones. The ten largest clones represent around 0.95% of the sample.

This sample was taken from a study of cytomegalovirus exposure and HLA in healthy donors (dated by TCRdb to about 2017). Describing the broader study: According to an earlier analysis of 587 of the donors, some 170 million T cells yielded 120 million or so unique TCR beta sequences and about 300 Gb of sequence data. An early release covering roughly 600 HLA-typed donors comprised 250 to 350 gigabases of sequencing data and around 80 million unique TCR sequences. The genetic ancestry cluster associated with self-reported Caucasian donors included 70% to 85% of the 350 to 500 genotyped donors. The aim of the study was to test whether cataloging public T cell receptors could identify signatures of past pathogen exposure. The study profiled the T cell repertoires of hundreds of subjects by immunosequencing and related them to cytomegalovirus serostatus. Along with the approximately 700-subject first cohort, a separate validation cohort of over a hundred different subjects was used. To predict cytomegalovirus infection status, the study brought together high-throughput TCR immunosequencing, statistical association of individual TCRs with disease status, and machine learning. In a later analysis, previously published TCR beta repertoires from 670 or so donors were re-analyzed and high-resolution HLA genotyping was added so that TCR occurrence patterns could be studied. Rather than using new phenotypic data, the later analysis identified candidate immune exposures from TCR beta sequences and from how often those sequences occurred across donors. To decide whether each TCR beta V gene segment behaved as functional or pseudogenic, an earlier analysis of some 600 of the donors relied on high-throughput TCR beta sequencing. Donor age, sex, ethnicity and CMV serostatus were compiled together with the repertoire data. A later genetic analysis used genome-wide SNP genotypes for 398 of the 666 donors, treating that subset as a discovery cohort. Every discovery cohort repertoire had been produced on one sequencing platform. HLA typing covered class I and class II loci at four-digit resolution. The number of donors typed differed by locus, with roughly 620-630 for A, B, C, DRB1 and DQB1, more than 500 for DQA1, over 600 for DPA1, and 450 to 480 for DPB1. Several DR-DQ haplotypes were treated as single units for association and clustering because of strong linkage in the cohort. Among 300 to 450 genotyped donors of the cohort, an average of 235,054 unique TCR beta nucleotide sequences were sequenced per donor, around a sixth of them non-productive.

Paper-wide results and their limitations: Compared with the approximately 700-donor mean, donors in an Asian-associated ancestry cluster had fewer N-insertions in productive TCRs, according to a later genetic analysis. Cytomegalovirus status was reported to be diagnosed by the classifier with high specificity and sensitivity in both the original and validation cohorts. Assigning TCR associations to individual alleles was difficult when HLA alleles, especially DR and DQ, strongly co-occurred. A few of the identified cytomegalovirus-associated TCR beta chains were confirmed in vitro to be specific for cytomegalovirus antigens. An earlier analysis of 450 to 750 of the donors showed that most TCR beta V segments appeared in productive rearrangements either about 87% or about 30% of the time, which broadly matched IMGT annotations. In a later analysis, HLA-associated TCR beta chains were found to be more clonally expanded and to have lower generation probabilities than equally common non-associated chains. At a false discovery rate of 0.05, a later analysis linked some 18,000 TCR beta sequences to specific HLA alleles. The earlier analysis of about 600 of the donors excluded some 15 rarely observed V segments, including chromosome 9 orphons, because counts were too low. A further reported finding was that TCR beta sequences accurately predicted the HLA-A and HLA-B alleles for most subjects in the first cohort. Some IMGT-functional V segments, including TRBV6-2 and TRBV6-3, could not be told apart with the 87-base-pair reads, so those segments were excluded. A later genetic analysis associated a missense DCLRE1C variant with V-gene and J-gene trimming of TCR beta chains, and an independent cohort replicated the association. According to a later analysis, TCR association rates differed among HLA loci, with DRB1 alleles showing the most associated TCRs and HLA-C alleles showing the fewest. The authors suggested that the approach could potentially be extended to other disease states and immunological phenotypes. The study listed 164 TCR beta chains as associated with cytomegalovirus. A later analysis reported that several top co-occurrence clusters appeared linked to parvovirus B19, influenza, CMV and Epstein-Barr virus. A cluster of highly shared sequence variants was judged likely to be a technical artifact of the sequencing pipeline. This cohort had only TCR beta chains sequenced, and the lack of alpha or paired-chain data limited which features could be detected. Immune exposure information for the cohort was limited to CMV serostatus. The presence/absence analyses assumed that sequencing depth was roughly uniform across donors, and that assumption may not be true. Across donors, most TCR sequences were observed very rarely, whereas some public TCRs were present in many individuals. Because HLA typing was unavailable for some donors at each locus, only the typed subset was used in association tests. According to a later analysis, most CMV-associated TCR beta chains appeared to be HLA-restricted, and the HLA associations seemed to be driven largely by CMV exposure. Linkage disequilibrium might explain the correlated functional status among segregating V segments, but an unknown experimental factor could not be excluded.

After removal of 4 bases from V and 2 bases from J, the junction retains 3 bases not matched to a gene. The CDR3 starts with the cysteine, ends with the phenylalanine, and has 14 residues. Only the CDR3 region is kept as DNA, spanning 42 bases read in frame from base 1. Per the germline V gene (reference sequence), WNHNN is the CDR1 and SYGVQD is the CDR2. This chain joins TRBV10-1 to TRBJ2-7, with 9 junctional bases fitting TRBD1. The sequence came from a woman in her twenties or thirties in good health and CMV-seropositive. Material for sequencing was PBMCs. The DNA reads TGCGCCAGCAGTGCGGGACAGGGAACCTACGAGCAGTACTTC. It encodes CASSAGQGTYEQYF.